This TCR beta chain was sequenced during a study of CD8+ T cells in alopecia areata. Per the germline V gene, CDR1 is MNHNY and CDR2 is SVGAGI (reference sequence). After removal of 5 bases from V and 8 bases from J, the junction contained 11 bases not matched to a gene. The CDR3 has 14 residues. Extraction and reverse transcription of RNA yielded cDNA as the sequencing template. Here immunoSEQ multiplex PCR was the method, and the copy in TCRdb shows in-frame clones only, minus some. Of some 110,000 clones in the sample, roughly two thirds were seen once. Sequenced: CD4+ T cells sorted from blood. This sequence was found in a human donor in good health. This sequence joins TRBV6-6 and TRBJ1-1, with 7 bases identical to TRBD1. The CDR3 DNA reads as TGTGCCAGCAGTAAATCCCCGGGACAGAAAGAAGCTTTCTTT. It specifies CASSKSPGQKEAFF.